This T cell receptor beta chain was sequenced for a study of blood T cell repertoires in COVID-19. Germline assignment: CDR1 SGHRS and CDR2 YFSETQ. This CDR3 is 18 amino acids long. V trimming: 1 base; J trimming: 1 base; junction bases outside the gene matches: 4. Assay: immunoSEQ multiplex PCR; the TCRdb copy retains only in-frame clones and omits some. The sample yields roughly 570,000 clones, roughly nine tenths seen once. This chain joins TRBV5-1 and TRBJ2-1, with TRBD2 identical over 14 bases. Material for sequencing was peripheral blood. This receptor was obtained from a woman between 45 and 65 years old with COVID-19, enrolled during active disease. CDR3 nucleotide sequence: TGCGCCAGCAGCTTGCGACTAGCGGGGGGGCAATCCTACAATGAGCAGTTCTTC. Its translation: CASSLRLAGGQSYNEQFF.